The clone carrying this T cell receptor beta chain was observed a few times. Its antigen remains unknown. This sample was taken from a study of T cells in narcolepsy. Study-level information: Healthy controls were enrolled alongside patients with narcolepsy type 1 or type 2. Findings and limits, study-wide: Blood of same and different patients, but not healthy controls, reportedly held recurring autoreactive clonotypes. HCRT-specific and TRIB2-specific autoreactive clonotypes appeared among same-patient CSF and blood CD4+ clonotypes.

Method: immunoSEQ multiplex PCR; TCRdb's copy keeps in-frame clones and lacks some. Of around 17,000 clones listed, roughly 72% are singletons. The receptor was derived from a human donor with narcolepsy. The sample taken for sequencing was CD45RA- memory CD8+ T cells from PBMCs.

The CDR3 loop reads CASSLEFYNEQFF. CDR3 bases: TGTGCCAGCAGCTTAGAGTTTTACAATGAGCAGTTCTTC. V gene TRBV13 combines with J gene TRBJ2-1; D is ambiguous. Germline loops: CDR1 PRHDT, CDR2 FYEKMQ (reference sequence). Trimming removed 1 base at V and 4 bases at J, with 5 bases between. The length of the CDR3 is 13 residues.